Below are 13 T cell receptor beta chains sequenced from a single sample in a study of PD-L1 blockade in urothelial cancer. The time point was: peripheral blood 6 weeks after treatment start. Sequencing was performed with immunoSEQ multiplex PCR; in TCRdb, only in-frame clones are kept and a portion is missing. The sample holds approximately 38,000 clones, 75% to 90% seen once. The sample here was PBMCs, taken around atezolizumab (anti-PD-L1) treatment. These receptors were taken from a man between 60 and 75 years old with urothelial cancer.

The gene calls are TRBV4-3 and TRBJ2-1, with TRBD2 matching over 11 bases. The CDR3 consists of 15 residues. CDR1 and CDR2 (germline): LGHNA, YSLEER. With V trimmed by 0 bases and J by 10 bases, 5 bases remained unmatched. CDR3 nucleotide sequence: TGCGCCAGCAGCCAAGAGTCTAGCGGGGGGCGGGAGCAGTTCTTC. The encoded protein is CASSQESSGGREQFF.

This chain connects TRBV19 to TRBJ1-2, with D perhaps TRBD1 (5 bases). The V and J ends lost 6 bases and 3 bases respectively, with 17 bases between them. CDR3 length: 15 amino acids. Germline CDR1 is LNHDA and CDR2 is SQIVND (reference sequence). The CDR3: CASSRKGRSDYGYTF. In DNA, the CDR3 is TGTGCCAGTAGCCGCAAGGGGCGGTCAGACTATGGCTACACCTTC. The variable domain in full, completed from reference TRBV19 and TRBJ1-2, reads DGGITQSPKYLFRKEGQNVTLSCEQNLNHDAMYWYRQDPGQGLRLIYYSQIVNDFQKGDIAEGYSVSREKKESFPLTVTSAQKNPTAFYLCASSRKGRSDYGYTFGSGTRLTVV.

The rearrangement joins TRBV4-1 to TRBJ2-3; 9 nucleotides align to TRBD2. The CDR3 covers 18 residues. V lost 0 bases, J lost 1 base, and 8 bases stayed unmatched. Per the germline V gene, CDR1 is MGHRA and CDR2 is YSYEKL. The CDR3 DNA sequence: TGCGCCAGCAGCCAAGATCACGGAGCGGGGGGACGCACAGATACGCAGTATTTT. Encoded protein: CASSQDHGAGGRTDTQYF.

The chain uses TRBV5-6 and TRBJ2-2; D is ambiguous. The germline V gene has CDR1 SGHDT and CDR2 YYEEEE. This CDR3 contains 17 residues. The V end lost 4 bases, the J end lost 0 bases, and 16 bases lay between the germline ends. The CDR3 DNA follows: TGTGCCAGCAGCAAATGGATTAGTGGAGCGAACACCGGGGAGCTGTTTTTT. This translates into CASSKWISGANTGELFF.

The chain combines TRBV27 with TRBJ1-1, with 7 bases fitting TRBD1. The CDR3 sequence is 15 residues long. The V and J ends lost 4 bases and 0 bases, in that order; junction bases with no gene match: 5. Germline CDR1 reads MNHEY; CDR2 reads SMNVEV (reference sequence). CDR3: CASSSKQGMNTEAFF. The CDR3 nucleotides are TGTGCCAGCAGTTCAAAACAGGGGATGAACACTGAAGCTTTCTTT.

The chain is built from TRBV5-4 and TRBJ1-4; 7 bases line up with TRBD1. CDR3 length: 15 residues. J was trimmed by 7 bases and V by 3 bases; bases with no gene match: 9. Germline V lookup: CDR1 SGHNT, CDR2 YYREEE (reference sequence). The CDR3 loop is CASSWTGRGTEKLFF. In DNA form, the CDR3 reads TGTGCCAGCAGCTGGACAGGAAGGGGAACTGAAAAACTGTTTTTT.

The chain combines TRBV11-3 with TRBJ2-5; the D gene is possibly TRBD2 (6 bases). Germline V CDR1 and CDR2: SGHNT, YENEEA. Trimming took 6 bases from V and 3 from J, leaving 11 bases between them. The CDR3 extends over 13 amino acids. CDR3 nucleotides: TGTGCCAGCAGTTCACCGGGGGAAGAGACCCAGTACTTC. Translating gives CASSSPGEETQYF. Full variable domain (remainder filled in from reference TRBV11-3 and TRBJ2-5): EAGVVQSPRYKIIEKKQPVAFWCNPISGHNTLYWYLQNLGQGPELLIRYENEEAVDDSQLPKDRFSAERLKGVDSTLKIQPAELGDSAVYLCASSSPGEETQYFGPGTRLLVL.

The gene calls are TRBV6-5 and TRBJ2-1; D is unresolved. Per the germline V gene, CDR1 is MNHEY and CDR2 is SVGAGI. The CDR3 has 16 amino acids. V was shortened by 2 bases and J by 0 bases, with 11 bases between the two germline ends. In DNA form, the CDR3 reads TGTGCCAGCAGTTACCGTAGCTGGAGCTCCTACAATGAGCAGTTCTTC. Its protein is CASSYRSWSSYNEQFF.

By its share, this clone is medium-sized. The rearrangement joins TRBV7-9 to TRBJ2-1; possibly TRBD1 for D (6 bases). This CDR3 comprises 13 residues. Germline V gene lookup returns CDR1 SEHNR and CDR2 FQNEAQ (reference sequence). Trimming left V 5 bases short and J 5 bases short, with 10 bases between. The chain's CDR3 is CASSPRTDNEQFF. CDR3 DNA: TGTGCCAGCAGCCCCCGGACAGACAATGAGCAGTTCTTC.

V usage is TRBV6-1 and J usage is TRBJ1-2; no clear D gene. This CDR3 comprises 13 residues. In germline, CDR1 is MNHNS, CDR2 SASEGT. Trimming cost V 0 bases and J 3 bases, with 5 bases left between them. CDR3 residues: CASSEATDYGYTF. The CDR3 DNA reads TGTGCCAGCAGTGAAGCAACAGACTATGGCTACACCTTC.

The rearrangement uses TRBV27 and TRBJ1-2; D remains unclear. V lost 2 bases and J 3 bases, leaving 7 bases between the germline ends. The germline V gene has CDR1 MNHEY and CDR2 SMNVEV (reference sequence). The CDR3 is 13 amino acids. CDR3 residues: CASSLNIHYGYTF. CDR3 coding DNA: TGTGCCAGCAGTTTAAACATACACTATGGCTACACCTTC.

This clone has only a few counts. The genes are TRBV5-1 and TRBJ1-5; D is undetermined. The CDR3 has 13 amino acids. Germline loops: CDR1 SGHRS, CDR2 YFSETQ. The ends were cut back, 9 bases at V and 4 bases at J, with 14 bases in the middle. The chain's CDR3 is CATPLGGNQPQHF. The DNA of the CDR3 is TGCGCCACCCCACTGGGAGGGAATCAGCCCCAGCATTTT.

This clone was seen a single time. The chain employs TRBV6-1 and TRBJ2-3; TRBD2 aligns across 11 bases. There are 15 residues in the CDR3. V dropped 3 bases and J dropped 6; count of bases not matched to a gene: 5. Germline CDR1 MNHNS, CDR2 SASEGT. CDR3 region: CASSETSGAGDTQYF. The CDR3 coding sequence is TGTGCCAGCAGTGAGACTAGCGGGGCGGGGGATACGCAGTATTTT.